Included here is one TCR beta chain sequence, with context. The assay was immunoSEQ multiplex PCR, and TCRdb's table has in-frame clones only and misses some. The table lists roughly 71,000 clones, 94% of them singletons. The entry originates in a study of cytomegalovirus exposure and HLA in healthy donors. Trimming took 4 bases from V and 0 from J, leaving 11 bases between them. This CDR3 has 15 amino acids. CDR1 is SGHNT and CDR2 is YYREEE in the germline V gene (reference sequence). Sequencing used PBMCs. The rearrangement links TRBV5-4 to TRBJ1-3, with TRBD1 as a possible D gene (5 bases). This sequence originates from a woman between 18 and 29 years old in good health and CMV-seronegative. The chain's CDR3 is CASSIGALSGNTIYF. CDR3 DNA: TGTGCCAGCAGCATTGGGGCACTCTCTGGAAACACCATATATTTT.